The 23 T cell receptor beta chains presented below share a single source sample, sequenced in a study of T cell repertoires in cytomegalovirus infection. Each CDR3 protein gets one entry after TCRdb re-called the reads with MiXCR. The sample includes approximately 250,000 distinct CDR3 sequences, less than 9.5% of them seen just once. Input material: PBMCs. The receptors here all came from a human donor in good health (CMV status not recorded). Some clones in this sample may be carry-over from other donors' samples.

This clonotype has a count of ten or more. The J gene is TRBJ2-5, the V gene TRBV19, with TRBD2 identical over 14 bases. V was clipped by 4 bases and J by 2 bases; unmatched bases: 9. CDR1 and CDR2 from the germline V gene are LNHDA and SQIVND (reference sequence). The CDR3 runs 18 residues. This CDR3 reads CASSKGLAGAVRQETQYF. CDR3 DNA sequence: TGTGCCAGTAGTAAGGGACTAGCGGGAGCGGTCCGTCAAGAGACCCAGTACTTC. Full variable domain (missing parts from reference TRBV19 and TRBJ2-5): DGGITQSPKYLFRKEGQNVTLSCEQNLNHDAMYWYRQDPGQGLRLIYYSQIVNDFQKGDIAEGYSVSREKKESFPLTVTSAQKNPTAFYLCASSKGLAGAVRQETQYFGPGTRLLVL.

The chain couples TRBV29-1 to TRBJ2-5; the match to TRBD2 covers 13 bases. Germline loops: CDR1 SQVTM, CDR2 ANQGSEA. With V trimmed by 7 bases and J by 7 bases, 12 bases remained unmatched. This CDR3 contains 15 residues. This CDR3 is CSATSGGPVGATQYF. DNA for the CDR3: TGCAGCGCGACTAGCGGGGGGCCCGTTGGCGCGACCCAGTACTTC.

CDR3 protein: CASSIGQPNQPQHF. CDR3 DNA: TGTGCCAGTAGTATAGGACAGCCCAATCAGCCCCAGCATTTT. This chain connects TRBV19 to TRBJ1-5, with D perhaps TRBD1 (5 bases). Per germline, CDR1 LNHDA and CDR2 SQIVND (reference sequence). The CDR3 loop spans 14 amino acids. The ends were cut back, 1 base at V and 3 bases at J, with 7 bases in the middle. Together with reference TRBV19 and TRBJ1-5, the CDR3 gives the full variable domain: DGGITQSPKYLFRKEGQNVTLSCEQNLNHDAMYWYRQDPGQGLRLIYYSQIVNDFQKGDIAEGYSVSREKKESFPLTVTSAQKNPTAFYLCASSIGQPNQPQHFGDGTRLSIL.

The chain combines TRBV20-1 with TRBJ1-2; possible D gene TRBD1, 5 bases. Trimming pared 5 bases from V and 3 bases from J, leaving 16 bases between. Germline values: CDR1 DFQATT, CDR2 SNEGSKA (reference sequence). The CDR3 runs 14 residues. CDR3 coding DNA: TGCAGTGCTTTGGGACCCGCAGTCGACTATGGCTACACCTTC. Translation: CSALGPAVDYGYTF.

The gene calls are TRBV5-4 and TRBJ1-1; D may be TRBD1 (5 bases). Trimming stripped 0 bases from V and 4 bases from J, with 10 bases between. CDR3 length: 14 residues. Germline V gives CDR1 SGHNT, CDR2 YYREEE (reference sequence). DNA for the CDR3: TGTGCCAGCAGCTTGGGGGGCGTTGTCACTGAAGCTTTCTTT. This encodes CASSLGGVVTEAFF.

Many counts were recorded for this clonotype. This chain connects TRBV28 to TRBJ2-7; perhaps D is TRBD1 or TRBD2 (5 bases each). The CDR3 spans 16 residues. Germline V gene lookup returns CDR1 MDHEN and CDR2 SYDVKM. V gave up 4 bases and J gave up 0 bases, with 16 bases separating them. The chain's CDR3 is CASSSPGLRASYEQYF. DNA of the CDR3: TGTGCCAGCAGTTCGCCGGGGCTAAGGGCCTCCTACGAGCAGTACTTC.

In this sample, this clonotype turned up a few times. V and J are TRBV12-3 or TRBV12-4 and TRBJ2-1; 16 bases agree with TRBD2. V trimming: 6 bases; J trimming: 11 bases; junction bases outside the gene matches: 10. The CDR3 spans 16 residues. CDR3 DNA sequence: TGTGCCAGCAGCCAAGCCGGGACTAGCGGGAGGGCCCAGCAGTTCTTC. It yields the protein CASSQAGTSGRAQQFF.

This clonotype was counted at least ten times. This rearrangement joins TRBV7-2 to TRBJ1-3, with a possible D match to TRBD1 (5 bases). The CDR3 has 17 amino acids. CDR1 SGHTA and CDR2 FQGNSA come from the germline V gene. The germline V and J ends were trimmed by 3 bases and 0 bases, with 15 bases remaining between them. The DNA of the CDR3 is TGTGCCAGCAGCTTGACGGGGGACTATAGCTCTGGAAACACCATATATTTT. Translated: CASSLTGDYSSGNTIYF.

This clonotype has only a few counts. The J gene is TRBJ2-7, the V gene TRBV12-3 or TRBV12-4; D is possibly TRBD1 or TRBD2 (5 bases each). This CDR3 spans 16 amino acids. Trimming removed 3 bases from V and 2 bases from J, with 17 bases in between. The CDR3 reads CASSFGAPRGTYEQYF. CDR3 in DNA: TGTGCCAGCAGTTTTGGGGCCCCACGGGGAACCTACGAGCAGTACTTC.

This clonotype was seen repeatedly, ten times or more. V and J are TRBV7-9 and TRBJ1-5, with D uncertain. Germline loops: CDR1 SEHNR, CDR2 FQNEAQ (reference sequence). This CDR3 is 12 amino acids long. V was cut by 4 bases and J by 7 bases, with 8 bases left in between. The CDR3 sequence is CASSSRGQPQHF. The CDR3 region has the DNA TGTGCCAGCAGCTCCAGAGGACAGCCCCAGCATTTT.

The sample holds many counts of this clonotype. The J gene is TRBJ1-1, the V gene TRBV7-9, with D hard to call. Germline lookup yields CDR1 SEHNR and CDR2 FQNEAQ (reference sequence). V lost 5 bases to trimming and J lost 1 base, with 14 bases between them. This CDR3 has 15 residues. The CDR3: CASSIRAGPNTEAFF. CDR3 in DNA: TGTGCCAGCAGCATCCGCGCCGGCCCGAACACTGAAGCTTTCTTT.

The V gene is TRBV7-2, the J gene TRBJ2-3; D is perhaps TRBD1 or TRBD2 (5 bases each). The germline V gene has CDR1 SGHTA and CDR2 FQGNSA. V was pared by 2 bases and J by 0 bases, with 15 bases between. The CDR3 is 17 residues long. The CDR3 is CASSLRSRGPSTDTQYF. The CDR3 coding sequence is TGTGCCAGCAGCTTAAGGTCGAGGGGCCCTAGCACAGATACGCAGTATTTT.

This clonotype was recorded many times. The chain has TRBV6-2 or TRBV6-3 and TRBJ1-5, with D possibly being TRBD1 (6 bases). This CDR3 region has 15 residues. V was cut by 4 bases and J by 5 bases, with 15 bases left in between. The germline V gene has CDR1 MNHEY and CDR2 SVGEGT. This CDR3 is CASSFRGAIDQPQHF. Here the CDR3 DNA reads TGTGCCAGCAGTTTCCGGGGGGCGATTGATCAGCCCCAGCATTTT.

This clonotype was recorded many times. The rearrangement uses TRBV12-3 or TRBV12-4 and TRBJ2-1; no clear D. V was trimmed by 8 bases and J by 7 bases, leaving 6 bases between them. The CDR3 extends over 10 amino acids. The CDR3 coding sequence is TGTGCCAGCGCCGTTAATGAGCAGTTCTTC. It yields the protein CASAVNEQFF.

This clonotype was recorded at least ten times. This chain joins TRBV11-2 and TRBJ1-1; weak D call: TRBD1 (5 bases). The germline gives CDR1 SGHAT, CDR2 FQNNGV. V shed 6 bases and J shed 0 bases, with 20 bases lying between them. CDR3 length equals 17 residues. CDR3 in amino acids: CASRRGLGTTLNTEAFF. The DNA for the CDR3 is TGTGCCAGCAGGCGAGGTCTAGGGACCACGTTGAACACTGAAGCTTTCTTT.

This clonotype was counted only a few times. The V and J genes are TRBV7-9 and TRBJ1-2; D uncertain. Trimming shortened V by 1 base and J by 6 bases, and 12 bases separated the two germline ends. Germline CDR1 reads SEHNR; CDR2 reads FQNEAQ (reference sequence). The CDR3 covers 14 residues. CDR3 region: CASSLEGTSHGYTF. CDR3 nucleotides: TGTGCCAGCAGCTTAGAGGGTACGAGTCATGGCTACACCTTC.

This clonotype was seen at least ten times. The V call is TRBV7-8, the J call TRBJ1-1, with D unclear. The CDR3 is 14 amino acids. V lost 2 bases and J 6 bases, leaving 13 bases between the germline ends. Germline assignment: CDR1 SGHVS and CDR2 FQNEAQ. CDR3 protein: CASSLPGYRSEAFF. The DNA for the CDR3 is TGTGCCAGCAGCTTACCGGGGTATCGTTCTGAAGCTTTCTTT.

This clonotype has more than one count but fewer than ten. The chain employs TRBV7-6 and TRBJ2-1, with TRBD1 identical over 8 bases. Germline lookup yields CDR1 SGHVS and CDR2 FNYEAQ. This CDR3 spans 16 amino acids. Losses at the gene ends were 4 bases for V and 3 bases for J; bases not matched to a gene: 8. CDR3 in amino acids: CASSSTTGDFYNEQFF. The DNA of the CDR3 is TGTGCCAGCAGCTCCACGACAGGGGACTTCTACAATGAGCAGTTCTTC.

Of note for this clonotype: This may stem from a read error, because a much larger clone lies one nucleotide away. No conserved phenylalanine or tryptophan ends this CDR3, so it is likely a read error. The gene calls are TRBV23-1 and TRBJ2-4, with 8 positions matching TRBD2. TRBV23-1 is designated an ORF whose function remains uncertain. V trimming: 10 bases; J trimming: 6 bases; junction bases outside the gene matches: 11. The CDR3 is 14 amino acids. The CDR3 DNA sequence: TGCGCCAAGCAGCGGGGGACCACCCTAAACATTCAGTACATC. Its protein is CAKQRGTTLNIQYI.

This clonotype appeared many times. The V gene is TRBV4-3, the J gene TRBJ2-1, with 8 bases aligning to TRBD2. Germline lookup yields CDR1 LGHNA and CDR2 YSLEER. The CDR3 runs to 16 residues. The trim removed 4 bases at V and 8 bases at J, leaving 13 bases unmatched. The CDR3 coding sequence is TGCGCCAGCAGCCCCCAGATCGGGAGGGTGGGGGATGAGCAGTTCTTC. This encodes CASSPQIGRVGDEQFF.

This clonotype was seen ten or more times. The V and J genes are TRBV28 and TRBJ1-5; 7 bases agree with TRBD1. Trimming at V came to 6 bases and at J to 5 bases, leaving 7 bases not matched to a gene. The CDR3 length is 14 residues. Germline CDR1 and CDR2: MDHEN and SYDVKM. CDR3 nucleotides: TGTGCCAGCAGACAGACAGGGATCTATCAGCCCCAGCATTTT. Encoded protein: CASRQTGIYQPQHF.

This clonotype turned up a few times. The J gene is TRBJ2-7, the V gene TRBV7-9; TRBD2 matches 8 bases. The CDR3 is 15 residues long. Germline V gene lookup returns CDR1 SEHNR and CDR2 FQNEAQ (reference sequence). V lost 11 bases to trimming and J lost 5 bases; unmatched junction nucleotides: 17. The CDR3 DNA reads as TGTGCCGGCGCGGGAGGACAGATACCTATCCACGAGCAGTACTTC. Translated: CAGAGGQIPIHEQYF.

The V and J genes are TRBV7-6 and TRBJ2-2, with no clear D. CDR3 length: 13 residues. Trimming shortened V by 1 base and J by 3 bases, and 3 bases separated the two germline ends. Germline loops: CDR1 SGHVS, CDR2 FNYEAQ. CDR3 DNA sequence: TGTGCCAGCAGCTTAGGTTACACCGGGGAGCTGTTTTTT. Encoded protein: CASSLGYTGELFF. Full variable domain (rest looked up from reference TRBV7-6 and TRBJ2-2): GAGVSQSPRYKVTKRGQDVALRCDPISGHVSLYWYRQALGQGPEFLTYFNYEAQQDKSGLPNDRFSAERPEGSISTLTIQRTEQRDSAMYRCASSLGYTGELFFGEGSRLTVL.